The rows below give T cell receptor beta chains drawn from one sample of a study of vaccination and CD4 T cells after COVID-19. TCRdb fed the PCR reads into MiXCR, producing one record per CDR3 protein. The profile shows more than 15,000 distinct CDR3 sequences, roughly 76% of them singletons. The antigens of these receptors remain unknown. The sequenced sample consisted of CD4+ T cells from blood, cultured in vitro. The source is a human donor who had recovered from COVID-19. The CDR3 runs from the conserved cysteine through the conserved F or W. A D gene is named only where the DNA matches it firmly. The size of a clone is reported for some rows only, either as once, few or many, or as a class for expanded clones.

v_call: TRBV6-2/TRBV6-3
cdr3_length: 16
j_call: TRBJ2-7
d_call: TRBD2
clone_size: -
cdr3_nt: TGTGCCAGCAGTAATCTACTAGCGGGAGGGACCTACGAGCAGTACTTC
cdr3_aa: CASSNLLAGGTYEQYF

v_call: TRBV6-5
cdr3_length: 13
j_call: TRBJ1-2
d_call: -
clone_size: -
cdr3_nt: TGTGCCAGCAGTTACCCCGGGGGACGAGGCTACACCTTC
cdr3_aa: CASSYPGGRGYTF

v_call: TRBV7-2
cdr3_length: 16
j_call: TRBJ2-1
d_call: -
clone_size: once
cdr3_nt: TGTGCCAGCAGCCCTTCGGGTAGGGACCCCTACAATGAGCAGTTCTTC
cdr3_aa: CASSPSGRDPYNEQFF

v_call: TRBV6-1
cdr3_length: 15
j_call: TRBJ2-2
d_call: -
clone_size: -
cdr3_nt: TGTGCCAGCTCGGGCGTTGCACCCCCGGGCGGGGAGCTGTTTTTT
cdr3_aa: CASSGVAPPGGELFF

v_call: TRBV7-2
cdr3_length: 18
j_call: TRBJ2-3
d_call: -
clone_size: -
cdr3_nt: TGTGCCAGCAGCTTGGATGTAGGGGGTATGCTAAGCACAGATACGCAGTATTTT
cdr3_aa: CASSLDVGGMLSTDTQYF

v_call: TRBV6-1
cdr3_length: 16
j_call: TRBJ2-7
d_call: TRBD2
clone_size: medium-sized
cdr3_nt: TGTGCCAGCAGTATTGTTTTAGCGGGGAGCTCCTACGAGCAGTACTTC
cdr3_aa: CASSIVLAGSSYEQYF

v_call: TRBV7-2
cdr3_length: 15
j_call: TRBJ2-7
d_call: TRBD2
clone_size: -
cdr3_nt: TGTGCCAGCAGCTCCACTAGCGGGGACTCCTACGAGCAGTACTTC
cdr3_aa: CASSSTSGDSYEQYF

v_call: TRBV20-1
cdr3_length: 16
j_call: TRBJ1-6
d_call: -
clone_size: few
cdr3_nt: TGCAGTACCCGGAGGGTCCTATTCCAATCGAATTCACCCCTCCACTTT
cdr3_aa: CSTRRVLFQSNSPLHF

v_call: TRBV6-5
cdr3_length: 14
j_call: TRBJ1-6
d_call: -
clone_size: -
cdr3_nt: TGTGCCAGCAGTTATATGGCAGGGAATTCACCCCTCCACTTT
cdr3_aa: CASSYMAGNSPLHF

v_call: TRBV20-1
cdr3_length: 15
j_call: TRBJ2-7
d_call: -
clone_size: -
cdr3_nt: TGCAGTGCCAGGGGAGGGAGGGCCCTCTCGGGAGAGCAGTACTTC
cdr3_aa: CSARGGRALSGEQYF

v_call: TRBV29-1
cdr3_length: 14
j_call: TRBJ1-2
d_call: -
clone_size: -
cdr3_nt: TGCAGCGTTGAAGAAGTGGCTGTCCAGCGGCGCTACACCTTC
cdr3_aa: CSVEEVAVQRRYTF

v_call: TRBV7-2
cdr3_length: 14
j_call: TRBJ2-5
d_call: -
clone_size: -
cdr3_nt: TGTGCCAGCAGCTTAGATCAGGGGACTGAGACCCAGTACTTC
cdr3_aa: CASSLDQGTETQYF

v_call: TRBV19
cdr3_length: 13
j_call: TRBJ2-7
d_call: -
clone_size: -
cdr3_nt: TGTGCCAGTAAGGGAACGGGGGCCTACGAGCAGTACTTC
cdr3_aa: CASKGTGAYEQYF

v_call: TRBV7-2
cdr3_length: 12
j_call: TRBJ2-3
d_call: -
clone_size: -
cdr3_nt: TGTGCCAGCAGCGGAGATACAGATACGCAGTATTTT
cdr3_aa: CASSGDTDTQYF

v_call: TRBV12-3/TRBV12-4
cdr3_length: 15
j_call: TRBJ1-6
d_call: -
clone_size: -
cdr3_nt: TGTGCCAGCAGTCGGGACGGAGAATATAATTCACCCCTCCACTTT
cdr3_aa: CASSRDGEYNSPLHF

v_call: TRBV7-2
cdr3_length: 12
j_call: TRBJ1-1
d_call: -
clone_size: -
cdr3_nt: TGTGCCAGCAGCTTCCTACACACTGAAGCTTTCTTT
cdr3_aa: CASSFLHTEAFF

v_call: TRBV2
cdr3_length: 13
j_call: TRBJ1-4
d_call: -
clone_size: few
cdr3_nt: TGTGCCAGCAGCCTGAACAGGGATGAAAAACTGTTTTTT
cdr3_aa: CASSLNRDEKLFF

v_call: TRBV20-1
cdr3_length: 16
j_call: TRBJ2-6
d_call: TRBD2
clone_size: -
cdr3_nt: TGCAGTGCTAGTGGGCGGGAGGGCCCTGGGGCCAACGTCCTGACTTTC
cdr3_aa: CSASGREGPGANVLTF

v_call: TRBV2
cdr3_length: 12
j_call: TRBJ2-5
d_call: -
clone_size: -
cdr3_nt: TGTGCCAGCAGGATAGATTCGGAGACCCAGTACTTC
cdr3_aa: CASRIDSETQYF

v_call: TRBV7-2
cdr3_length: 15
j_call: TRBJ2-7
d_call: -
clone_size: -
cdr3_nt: TGTGCCAGCAGCCGCCAGGGGGGCGGAGGGGGCGAGCAGTACTTC
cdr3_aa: CASSRQGGGGGEQYF

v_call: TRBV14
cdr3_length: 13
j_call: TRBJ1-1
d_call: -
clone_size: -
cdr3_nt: TGTGCCAGCAGCCACGTTCAGGGAACTGAAGCTTTCTTT
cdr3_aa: CASSHVQGTEAFF

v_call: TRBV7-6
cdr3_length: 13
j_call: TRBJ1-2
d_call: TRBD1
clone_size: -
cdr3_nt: TGTGCCAGCAGTCCGAGGGGGCCCTATGGCTACACCTTC
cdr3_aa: CASSPRGPYGYTF

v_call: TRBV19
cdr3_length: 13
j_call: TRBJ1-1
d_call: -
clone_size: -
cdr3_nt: TGTGCCAGTAGTATCGTAGCGAACACTGAAGCTTTCTTT
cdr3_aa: CASSIVANTEAFF

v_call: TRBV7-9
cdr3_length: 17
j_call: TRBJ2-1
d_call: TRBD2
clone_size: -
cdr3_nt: TGTGCCAGCAGCTTAAGGGCTAGCGGGAGCTCCTACAATGAGCAGTTCTTC
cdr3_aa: CASSLRASGSSYNEQFF

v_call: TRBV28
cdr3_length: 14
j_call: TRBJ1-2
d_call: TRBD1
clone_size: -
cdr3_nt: TGTGCCAGCATATCTGTTCGGAGGGGGCTTGGCTACACCTTC
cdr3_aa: CASISVRRGLGYTF

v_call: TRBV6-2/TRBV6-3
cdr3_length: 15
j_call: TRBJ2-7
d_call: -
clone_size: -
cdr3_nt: TGTGCCAGCAGTCCTCTTTGGGGCGGGACGTACGAGCAGTACTTC
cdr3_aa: CASSPLWGGTYEQYF

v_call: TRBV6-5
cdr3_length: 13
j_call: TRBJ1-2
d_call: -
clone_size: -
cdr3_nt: TGTGCCAGCAGTTACGGGACAAGCTATGGCTACACCTTC
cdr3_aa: CASSYGTSYGYTF

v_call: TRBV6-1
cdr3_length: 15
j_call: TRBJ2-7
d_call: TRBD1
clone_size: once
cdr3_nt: TGTGCCAGCAGATCCCCTGGGACAGGGGAGTACGAGCAGTACTTC
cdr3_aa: CASRSPGTGEYEQYF

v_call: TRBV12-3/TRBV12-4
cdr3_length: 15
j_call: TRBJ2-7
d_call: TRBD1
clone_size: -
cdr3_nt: TGTGCCAGCAGGGCCGGGACAGGGAGGTCCTACGAGCAGTACTTC
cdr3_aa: CASRAGTGRSYEQYF